Given below is one T cell receptor beta chain in context. The antigen is unknown. Germline V gene lookup returns CDR1 SEHNR and CDR2 FQNEAQ (reference sequence). V was pared by 5 bases and J by 3 bases, with 8 bases of the junction left unmatched. This CDR3 comprises 15 residues. This entry comes from a study of beta chain features in type 1 diabetes. Findings of the study overall: Type 1 diabetes patients had TCRB CDR3s that were shorter (moderately but significantly so) in all four CD4+ subsets. VDJ junctions in type 1 diabetes patients carried more deletions and fewer insertions.

Since all of the isolated RNA was reverse transcribed, expressed TCRB transcripts were what got sequenced. Only in-frame clones appear in the TCRdb table, and some are missing; sequencing was by immunoSEQ multiplex PCR. Of 970,000 or so clones listed, roughly 15% were seen once; the top ten hold 0.023%. The sequenced sample was naive CD4+ T cells from blood. This receptor was identified in a woman younger than 30 in good health. The chain is built from TRBV7-9 and TRBJ2-5; 8 nucleotides line up with TRBD1. As DNA, the CDR3 is TGTGCCAGCAGCCAGTGGACAGGGATTGAAGAGACCCAGTACTTC. Translating gives CASSQWTGIEETQYF.